This T cell receptor beta chain was documented in a study of early T cells in non-severe SARS-CoV-2 infection. Study-level background: Sequencing of bulk RNA from unsorted whole blood was done, without chain pairing.

This clonotype was seen repeatedly, ten times or more. Its antigen is undetermined. The V and J ends lost 3 bases and 7 bases respectively, with 13 bases between them. The CDR3 is 14 amino acids. Germline V lookup: CDR1 LGHDT, CDR2 YNNKEL (reference sequence). Individual cDNA molecules received unique molecular identifiers during library preparation. One entry per CDR3 protein results from TCRdb running MiXCR on the 5' RACE reads. The sample holds over 50,000 distinct CDR3 sequences, around 12% seen once. Study outcomes and limitations: Comparison of clonotypes with VDJdb favored anti-spike CD8 responses while missing private and CD4 specificities.

Material: whole blood. This chain joins TRBV3-1 and TRBJ1-5, with D tentatively TRBD1 (5 bases). This clonotype was sampled from an adult who was a healthcare worker with PCR-confirmed SARS-CoV-2 infection or an uninfected control (not recorded which). In DNA, the CDR3 is TGTGCCAGCAGCCAGAAGCAGGGTCGGCAGCCCCAGCATTTT. Its protein is CASSQKQGRQPQHF. Full variable domain (rest looked up from reference TRBV3-1 and TRBJ1-5): DTAVSQTPKYLVTQMGNDKSIKCEQNLGHDTMYWYKQDSKKFLKIMFSYNNKELIINETVPNRFSPKSPDKAHLNLHINSLELGDSAVYFCASSQKQGRQPQHFGDGTRLSIL.